These 14 T cell receptor beta chains originate from one sample sequenced in a study of OX40 agonist ivuxolimab in advanced cancers. Sequencing was performed with immunoSEQ multiplex PCR; in TCRdb, only in-frame clones are kept and a portion is missing. The table records tens of thousands of clones, more than 70% of them present only once. The sequences come from CD4+ or CD8+ T cells sorted from blood, collected in a trial of the OX40 agonist ivuxolimab. The receptors were sampled from an adult with an advanced solid tumor such as melanoma, head and neck, liver or kidney cancer.

The chain recombines TRBV19 with TRBJ2-1; 13 nucleotides agree with TRBD2. This CDR3 contains 15 residues. V gave up 7 bases and J gave up 6 bases; unmatched junction bases: 6. CDR1 LNHDA and CDR2 SQIVND come from the germline V gene (reference sequence). CDR3 amino acids: CASTPRLAGGNEQFF. The CDR3 DNA sequence: TGTGCCAGTACCCCCCGACTAGCGGGGGGCAATGAGCAGTTCTTC. The full variable domain, with the rest looked up from reference TRBV19 and TRBJ2-1, is DGGITQSPKYLFRKEGQNVTLSCEQNLNHDAMYWYRQDPGQGLRLIYYSQIVNDFQKGDIAEGYSVSREKKESFPLTVTSAQKNPTAFYLCASTPRLAGGNEQFFGPGTRLTVL.

Regarding this clone: Within the sample, other DNA sequences also encode this same CDR3. The rearrangement uses TRBV5-1 and TRBJ1-5; 7 bases agree with TRBD1. Germline CDR1 SGHRS, CDR2 YFSETQ. J lost 3 bases, V lost 4 bases, and 4 bases had no gene match. The CDR3 extends over 14 amino acids. The CDR3 DNA sequence: TGCGCCAGCAGCACTGGACAGGTCAATCAGCCCCAGCATTTT. The encoded protein is CASSTGQVNQPQHF.

The gene calls are TRBV5-6 and TRBJ2-1; D unclear. Germline CDR1 SGHDT, CDR2 YYEEEE. V was trimmed by 2 bases and J by 12 bases, leaving 15 bases between them. This CDR3 spans 13 amino acids. The CDR3 nucleotides read TGTGCCAGCAGCTTTTATCAGGCGAGGAGGCAGTTCTTC. Translating gives CASSFYQARRQFF. Together with reference TRBV5-6 and TRBJ2-1, the CDR3 gives the full variable domain: DAGVTQSPTHLIKTRGQQVTLRCSPKSGHDTVSWYQQALGQGPQFIFQYYEEEERQRGNFPDRFSGHQFPNYSSELNVNALLLGDSALYLCASSFYQARRQFFGPGTRLTVL.

V gene TRBV5-1 combines with J gene TRBJ2-7; 7 positions agree with TRBD2. The ends lost 2 bases at V and 6 bases at J; junction bases unmatched: 8. Looked up from germline, CDR1 is SGHRS and CDR2 is YFSETQ. The CDR3 totals 14 residues. CDR3 DNA: TGCGCCAGCAGCTTCGGCGGGAGTCGGCTCGAGCAGTACTTC. It yields the protein CASSFGGSRLEQYF. The full variable domain, rest sourced from reference TRBV5-1 and TRBJ2-7, is KAGVTQTPRYLIKTRGQQVTLSCSPISGHRSVSWYQQTPGQGLQFLFEYFSETQRNKGNFPGRFSGRQFSNSRSEMNVSTLELGDSALYLCASSFGGSRLEQYFGPGTRLTVT.

The chain is built from TRBV30 and TRBJ1-3; TRBD1 matches 9 bases. This CDR3 is 14 amino acids long. The germline V gene has CDR1 GTSNPN and CDR2 SVGIG (reference sequence). The V and J ends lost 5 bases and 4 bases, in that order; junction bases with no gene match: 6. This CDR3 reads CAWVGTGQGNTIYF. In DNA form, the CDR3 reads TGTGCCTGGGTCGGGACAGGGCAAGGAAACACCATATATTTT.

The chain recombines TRBV2 with TRBJ2-2; D possibly corresponds to TRBD2 (5 bases). The CDR3 is 15 residues long. Germline lookup yields CDR1 SNHLY and CDR2 FYNNEI. The V end lost 3 bases, the J end lost 4 bases, and 12 bases lay between the germline ends. The CDR3 sequence: CASSESPGTTGELFF. In nucleotides, the CDR3 is TGTGCCAGCAGTGAGTCCCCGGGAACCACCGGGGAGCTGTTTTTT.

This chain links TRBV11-2 with TRBJ2-7, with D possibly being TRBD1 (5 bases). Trimming took off 3 bases at V and 4 bases at J, with 7 bases between the two ends. Germline V gives CDR1 SGHAT, CDR2 FQNNGV. This CDR3 contains 12 residues. This chain's CDR3 is CASSFGAYEQYF. CDR3 nucleotides: TGTGCCAGCAGCTTTGGGGCTTACGAGCAGTACTTC. The full variable domain, rest sourced from reference TRBV11-2 and TRBJ2-7, is EAGVAQSPRYKIIEKRQSVAFWCNPISGHATLYWYQQILGQGPKLLIQFQNNGVVDDSQLPKDRFSAERLKGVDSTLKIQPAKLEDSAVYLCASSFGAYEQYFGPGTRLTVT.

This chain connects TRBV5-1 to TRBJ1-1; D is possibly TRBD1 (5 bases). The germline V gene has CDR1 SGHRS and CDR2 YFSETQ. This CDR3 comprises 13 residues. With 0 bases removed from V and 5 bases from J, the gap between germline ends came to 8 bases. The CDR3 DNA sequence: TGCGCCAGCAGCTTGGGGGCAGGGACTGAAGCTTTCTTT. Translating gives CASSLGAGTEAFF. The full variable domain, rest sourced from reference TRBV5-1 and TRBJ1-1, is KAGVTQTPRYLIKTRGQQVTLSCSPISGHRSVSWYQQTPGQGLQFLFEYFSETQRNKGNFPGRFSGRQFSNSRSEMNVSTLELGDSALYLCASSLGAGTEAFFGQGTRLTVV.

Concerning this clone: The junction departs from germline at one end; a sequencing error may be responsible. The genes are TRBV12-5 and TRBJ2-2, with D perhaps matching TRBD1 (5 bases). The CDR3 extends over 15 amino acids. The germline V gene encodes CDR1 LGHNT and CDR2 FRNRAP. The CDR3 spells CASGLDKGNPGELFF. For the CDR3, the DNA is TGTGCTAGTGGTTTGGACAAGGGGAACCCCGGGGAGCTGTTTTTT.

This clone appeared once. V is TRBV28 and J is TRBJ2-7; D not certain. The CDR3 contains 14 residues. CDR1 MDHEN and CDR2 SYDVKM come from the germline V gene. The V end was cut by 2 bases, the J end by 0 bases, with 8 bases between. CDR3 nucleotide sequence: TGTGCCAGCAGTTTACGGCTCCCCTCCTACGAGCAGTACTTC. Amino acid sequence: CASSLRLPSYEQYF. Full variable domain (rest looked up from reference TRBV28 and TRBJ2-7): DVKVTQSSRYLVKRTGEKVFLECVQDMDHENMFWYRQDPGLGLRLIYFSYDVKMKEKGDIPEGYSVSREKKERFSLILESASTNQTSMYLCASSLRLPSYEQYFGPGTRLTVT.

This sequence joins TRBV28 and TRBJ1-4; 9 bases match TRBD1. The germline gives CDR1 MDHEN, CDR2 SYDVKM. V lost 5 bases, J lost 8 bases, and 6 bases stayed unmatched. There are 14 residues in the CDR3. In DNA form, the CDR3 reads TGTGCCAGCAGTCAACAGGGGGCAAGGGAAAAACTGTTTTTT. Amino acids: CASSQQGAREKLFF.

This clone has only a few counts. The genes are TRBV19 and TRBJ2-5, with D unresolved. The germline CDR1 and CDR2 sequences are LNHDA and SQIVND (reference sequence). The CDR3 consists of 10 residues. V lost 11 bases to trimming and J lost 5 bases, with 9 bases between them. CDR3 bases: TGTGCCCACCTAGGGGAGACCCAGTACTTC. Encoded protein: CAHLGETQYF.

The V gene is TRBV5-1, the J gene TRBJ2-2, with D uncertain. This CDR3 spans 14 amino acids. The germline CDR1 and CDR2 sequences are SGHRS and YFSETQ. Trimming took 5 bases from V and 1 from J, leaving 9 bases between them. CDR3 loop: CASSLEMNTGELFF. The CDR3 DNA sequence: TGCGCCAGCAGTTTAGAGATGAACACCGGGGAGCTGTTTTTT. Filled out from reference TRBV5-1 and TRBJ2-2, the complete variable domain reads KAGVTQTPRYLIKTRGQQVTLSCSPISGHRSVSWYQQTPGQGLQFLFEYFSETQRNKGNFPGRFSGRQFSNSRSEMNVSTLELGDSALYLCASSLEMNTGELFFGEGSRLTVL.

The chain couples TRBV7-3 to TRBJ2-5, with TRBD1 matching over 8 bases. This CDR3 has 14 amino acids. V was clipped by 5 bases and J by 5 bases; unmatched bases: 7. CDR1 and CDR2 from the germline V gene are SGHTA and FQGTGA. The CDR3: CASSPQGAGETQYF. The DNA for the CDR3 is TGTGCCAGCAGCCCCCAGGGGGCGGGCGAGACCCAGTACTTC. Together with reference TRBV7-3 and TRBJ2-5, the CDR3 gives the full variable domain: GAGVSQTPSNKVTEKGKYVELRCDPISGHTALYWYRQSLGQGPEFLIYFQGTGAADDSGLPNDRFFAVRPEGSVSTLKIQRTERGDSAVYLCASSPQGAGETQYFGPGTRLLVL.